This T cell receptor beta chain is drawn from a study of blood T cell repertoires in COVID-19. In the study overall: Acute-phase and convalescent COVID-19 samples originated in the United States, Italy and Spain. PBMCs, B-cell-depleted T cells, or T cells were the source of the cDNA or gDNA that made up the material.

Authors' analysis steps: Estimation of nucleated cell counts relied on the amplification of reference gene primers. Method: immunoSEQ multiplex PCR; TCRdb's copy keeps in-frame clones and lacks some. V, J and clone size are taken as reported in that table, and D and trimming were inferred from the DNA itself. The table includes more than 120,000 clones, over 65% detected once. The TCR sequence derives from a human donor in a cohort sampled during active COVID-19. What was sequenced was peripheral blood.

The CDR3 protein is CAWSVVPGGTEAFF. CDR3 sequence (DNA): TGTGCCTGGAGTGTTGTCCCAGGGGGCACTGAAGCTTTCTTT. This chain uses TRBV30 with TRBJ1-1, with 7 nucleotides matching TRBD1. The CDR3 loop spans 14 amino acids. The ends lost 0 bases at V and 4 bases at J; junction bases unmatched: 5. The germline V gene encodes CDR1 GTSNPN and CDR2 SVGIG (reference sequence).